This T cell receptor (beta chain) appears in the sequencing data of a study of T cell changes during pregnancy in multiple sclerosis. The V gene lost 5 bases and the J gene lost 0 bases, with 2 bases spanning the gap. CDR1 is SGHTA and CDR2 is FQGNSA in the germline V gene. The CDR3 totals 11 residues. Clones were read by immunoSEQ multiplex PCR, and TCRdb kept only the in-frame ones, dropping some. The sample lists roughly 29,000 clones; around 89% were seen once. The chain employs TRBV7-2 and TRBJ2-7; D remains unclear. Source: CD4+ T cells from peripheral blood mononuclear cells, taken in the first trimester of pregnancy. The source of this sequence is a female donor in good health, enrolled as a control in a pregnancy study. The CDR3 region is CASSLSYEQYF. In DNA form, the CDR3 reads TGTGCCAGCAGCCTCTCCTACGAGCAGTACTTC.